This T cell receptor beta chain was sequenced during a study of blood T cell repertoires in COVID-19. Overall study: COVID-19 samples, acute and convalescent, were from the United States, Italy and Spain. T cells, B-cell-depleted T cells, or PBMCs provided the cDNA or gDNA that served as material.

Original processing notes: Amplification of reference gene primers provided the estimated nucleated cell counts. Measured with immunoSEQ multiplex PCR; TCRdb has only the in-frame clones, and not every one. That table supplies the V and J calls and clone size; D and trimming were determined from the DNA. The sample gives tens of thousands of clones, around 76% of which show up once; approximately 29% is in the top ten. This CDR3 contains 13 residues. V was pared by 2 bases and J by 3 bases, with 7 bases between. This chain links TRBV12-3 or TRBV12-4 with TRBJ2-5, with D possibly TRBD1 on 6 matching bases. The specimen sequenced was peripheral blood. The clonotype originates from a woman older than 75 with active or convalescent COVID-19. CDR3 bases: TGTGCCAGCAGTTTACGGACAGAAGAGACCCAGTACTTC. Its translation: CASSLRTEETQYF.